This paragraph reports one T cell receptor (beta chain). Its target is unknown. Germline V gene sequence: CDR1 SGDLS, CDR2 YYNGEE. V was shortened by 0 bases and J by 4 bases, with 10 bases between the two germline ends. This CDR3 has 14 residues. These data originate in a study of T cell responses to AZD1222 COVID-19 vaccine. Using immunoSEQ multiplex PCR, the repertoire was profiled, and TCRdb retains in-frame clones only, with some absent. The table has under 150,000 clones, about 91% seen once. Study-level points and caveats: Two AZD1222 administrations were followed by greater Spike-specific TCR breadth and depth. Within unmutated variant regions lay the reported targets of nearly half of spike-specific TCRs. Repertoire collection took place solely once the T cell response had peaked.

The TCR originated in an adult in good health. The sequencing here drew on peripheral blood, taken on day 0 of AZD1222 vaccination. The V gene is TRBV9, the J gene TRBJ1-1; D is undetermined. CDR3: CASSVVGQFTEAFF. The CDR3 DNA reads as TGTGCCAGCAGCGTAGTTGGGCAGTTCACTGAAGCTTTCTTT. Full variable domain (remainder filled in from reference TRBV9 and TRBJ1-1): DSGVTQTPKHLITATGQRVTLRCSPRSGDLSVYWYQQSLDQGLQFLIQYYNGEERAKGNILERFSAQQFPDLHSELNLSSLELGDSALYFCASSVVGQFTEAFFGQGTRLTVV.